This T cell receptor (beta chain) comes out of a study of blood T cell repertoires in COVID-19. Authors' methods: Nucleated cell counts were estimated from reference gene primer amplification. This table comes from immunoSEQ multiplex PCR, and its TCRdb copy is limited to in-frame clones, with some not included. V and J calls and clone size are as listed in that table; D and trimming were resolved from the DNA. Of more than 45,000 clones in the sample, about 88% are singletons; the top ten hold more than 6%. The length of the CDR3 is 14 residues. Trimming shortened V by 6 bases and J by 3 bases, and 13 bases separated the two germline ends. Germline CDR1 is SGHTS and CDR2 is YDEGEE.

The chain has TRBV5-8 and TRBJ1-5; tentatively, D is TRBD1 (5 bases). The material sequenced was peripheral blood. The TCR originated in a human donor with active COVID-19. The donor label of this sample is uncertain. CDR3 amino acids: CASTSGGNNQPQHF. DNA of the CDR3: TGTGCCAGCACCTCCGGGGGTAACAATCAGCCCCAGCATTTT.